In its sample, the clone carrying this T cell receptor (gamma chain) was seen a few times. The TCRdb record carries a much larger clone's protein, which differs from this DNA's translation at residue 5; a read error is the likely cause, and the protein listed here is the DNA translation. This same CDR3 is encoded by further DNA sequences in the sample. TCRdb re-called clones from the RT-PCR reads using CATT. The sample gives over 2,000 gamma-chain clones, about 7% of which show up once; roughly two thirds is in the top ten. Germline CDR1 reads GITISATS; CDR2 reads ISYDGTV (reference sequence). Losses at the gene ends were 2 bases for V and 4 bases for J; bases not matched to a gene: 5. This CDR3 is built from 17 residues. The source of the sample is a study of gamma-delta T cells after stem cell transplantation.

Material: gamma-delta T cells. This rearrangement joins TRGV9 to TRGJP. This clonotype originated in a human donor. It is not recorded whose cells these are; they may come from a transplant donor. The CDR3 sequence: CALWEAEQELGKKIKVF. CDR3 DNA: TGTGCCTTGTGGGAGGCAGAACAAGAGTTGGGCAAAAAAATCAAGGTATTT.